This T cell receptor (beta chain) was recovered during a study of blood T cell repertoires in COVID-19. About the research overall: Collection of acute and convalescent COVID-19 samples took place in the United States, Italy and Spain.

Produced via immunoSEQ multiplex PCR; TCRdb's table is partial and in-frame only. The table has 220,000 or so clones, 70% to 90% seen once. The source is a woman in her forties or fifties with COVID-19, enrolled during active disease. Sequencing was performed on peripheral blood.

CDR3 DNA sequence: TGTGCCAGCAGCTCACCTACCTCCACCATATATTTT. Translating gives CASSSPTSTIYF. The V and J genes are TRBV11-3 and TRBJ1-3, with D unresolved. V lost 4 bases, J lost 9 bases, and 10 bases lay in between. This CDR3 has 12 amino acids. Germline CDR1 is SGHNT and CDR2 is YENEEA.